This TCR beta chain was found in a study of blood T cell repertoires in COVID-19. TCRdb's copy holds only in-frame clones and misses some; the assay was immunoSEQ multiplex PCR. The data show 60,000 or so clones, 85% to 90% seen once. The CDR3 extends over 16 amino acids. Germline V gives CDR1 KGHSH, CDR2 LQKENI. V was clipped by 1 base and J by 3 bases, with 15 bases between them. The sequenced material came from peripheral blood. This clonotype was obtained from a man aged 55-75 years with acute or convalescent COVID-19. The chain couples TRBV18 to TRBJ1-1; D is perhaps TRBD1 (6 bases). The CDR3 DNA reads TGTGCCAGCTCACCACTGCGGGGGGCGGGGGACACTGAAGCTTTCTTT. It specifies CASSPLRGAGDTEAFF.